The 21 T cell receptor beta chains reported below all come from one sample, sequenced in a study of CD8+CD57+ T cells in acquired aplastic anemia. By flow cytometry, patients selected for sequencing had shown an expansion of CD8+CD57+ cells. The use of genomic DNA as template underpinned the TCR beta VDJ and CDR3 profiling. TCRdb re-called the reads through MiXCR, storing one row per CDR3 protein. The sample lists 100,000 to 150,000 distinct CDR3 sequences; under 65% were seen once. Sequencing input: sorted CD4+, CD8+, or CD8+CD57+ T cells (not recorded which) from PBMCs. Receptors were obtained from a human donor with aplastic anemia.

The J gene is TRBJ2-5, the V gene TRBV2, with D possibly TRBD1 on 6 matching bases. Trimming shortened V by 6 bases and J by 4 bases, and 12 bases separated the two germline ends. The germline V gene encodes CDR1 SNHLY and CDR2 FYNNEI. CDR3 length equals 13 residues. The CDR3 DNA reads as TGTGCCAGCAGCACAGGGAGCCCAGAGACCCAGTACTTC. Its translation: CASSTGSPETQYF. Supplemented by reference TRBV2 and TRBJ2-5, the full variable domain reads EPEVTQTPSHQVTQMGQEVILRCVPISNHLYFYWYRQILGQKVEFLVSFYNNEISEKSEIFDDQFSVERPDGSNFTLKIRSTKLEDSAMYFCASSTGSPETQYFGPGTRLLVL.

The chain is built from TRBV7-8 and TRBJ1-6; D ambiguous. The CDR3 consists of 17 residues. Trimming removed 0 bases from V and 5 bases from J, with 14 bases in between. Germline V gene data show CDR1 as SGHVS and CDR2 as FQNEAQ. CDR3 nucleotide sequence: TGTGCCAGCAGCTTAGCGTGGGCAGTCCCTAATAATTCACCCCTCCACTTT. Translating it yields CASSLAWAVPNNSPLHF.

This chain connects TRBV10-3 to TRBJ2-2; no reliable D call. The ends were cut back, 10 bases at V and 8 bases at J, with 14 bases in the middle. CDR3 length equals 12 residues. Germline assignment: CDR1 ENHRY and CDR2 SYGVKD. Here the CDR3 reads CANQTPGGELFF. The CDR3 bases are TGTGCCAACCAGACGCCCGGGGGGGAGCTGTTTTTT.

V is TRBV20-1 and J is TRBJ2-7; possible D gene TRBD1, 8 bases. The CDR3 totals 18 residues. CDR1 and CDR2 from the germline V gene are DFQATT and SNEGSKA (reference sequence). With 3 bases removed from V and 5 bases from J, the gap between germline ends came to 29 bases. CDR3 in DNA: TGCAGTGCTAGGGTCTTCTGTGCCGCAAACAGGGGGGGCAACGAGCAGTACTTC. It is translated as CSARVFCAANRGGNEQYF.

The chain recombines TRBV5-1 with TRBJ2-7; D possibly corresponds to TRBD2 (7 bases). Between the trimmed V and J ends, which lost 3 bases and 3 bases, there was a span of 16 bases. There are 15 residues in the CDR3. The germline gives CDR1 SGHRS, CDR2 YFSETQ. This CDR3 reads CASSWAGEGGYEQYF. Written as DNA, the CDR3 is TGCGCCAGCAGCTGGGCGGGGGAAGGGGGCTACGAGCAGTACTTC. Full variable domain (rest looked up from reference TRBV5-1 and TRBJ2-7): KAGVTQTPRYLIKTRGQQVTLSCSPISGHRSVSWYQQTPGQGLQFLFEYFSETQRNKGNFPGRFSGRQFSNSRSEMNVSTLELGDSALYLCASSWAGEGGYEQYFGPGTRLTVT.

V usage is TRBV4-3 and J usage is TRBJ2-1; a possible D gene is TRBD1 (6 bases). This CDR3 has 15 amino acids. Germline-derived CDR1 and CDR2 are LGHNA and YSLEER. Trimming took 6 bases from V and 7 from J, leaving 19 bases between them. CDR3 bases: TGCGCCAGCAGGCCTGACAGGTCGACCGGGAATGAGCAGTTCTTC. Its protein product is CASRPDRSTGNEQFF.

V usage is TRBV5-1 and J usage is TRBJ1-2; weak D call: TRBD1 (5 bases). Germline CDR1 reads SGHRS; CDR2 reads YFSETQ. Trimming removed 0 bases at V and 0 bases at J, with 12 bases between. This CDR3 has 16 residues. This CDR3 is CASSLEAGTANYGYTF. The CDR3 bases are TGCGCCAGCAGCTTGGAGGCAGGGACTGCTAACTATGGCTACACCTTC.

CDR3 sequence: CASSLGLAESEQYF. The CDR3 nucleotides are TGTGCCAGCAGCTTAGGGTTAGCAGAGTCGGAGCAGTACTTC. The J gene is TRBJ2-7, the V gene TRBV7-7; D gene uncertain. Trimming cost V 1 base and J 7 bases, with 14 bases left between them. This CDR3 is 14 amino acids long. CDR1 is SSHAT and CDR2 is FNYEAQ in the germline V gene (reference sequence).

The CDR3, as DNA: TGCAGTGCTAGAGTTCTAGCGGGAGGCTCCTACGAGCAGTACTTC. Encoded protein: CSARVLAGGSYEQYF. The chain employs TRBV20-1 and TRBJ2-7; 11 bases agree with TRBD2. From germline, CDR1 is DFQATT and CDR2 SNEGSKA (reference sequence). The CDR3 contains 15 residues. V shed 1 base, J shed 0 bases, and the junction held 2 bases outside the gene matches.

This clonotype has just a few counts. This chain uses TRBV2 with TRBJ2-7; 7 bases match TRBD1. The ends lost 9 bases at V and 7 bases at J; junction bases unmatched: 12. This CDR3 is built from 13 residues. Germline V lookup: CDR1 SNHLY, CDR2 FYNNEI. CDR3 residues: CASQDRWRKEQYF. CDR3 coding DNA: TGTGCCAGTCAGGACAGGTGGAGGAAGGAGCAGTACTTC.

This clonotype was seen only a few times. The chain carries TRBV28 and TRBJ2-7, with 8 bases fitting TRBD2. Trimming removed 2 bases from V and 0 bases from J; junction bases left unmatched: 9. Germline CDR1 MDHEN, CDR2 SYDVKM. The CDR3 has 17 amino acids. CDR3 loop: CASSLLTSAVISYEQYF. CDR3 bases: TGTGCCAGCAGTTTACTGACTAGCGCCGTTATCTCCTACGAGCAGTACTTC.

Many counts were recorded for this clonotype. This sequence joins TRBV12-3 or TRBV12-4 and TRBJ2-3, with 8 bases that match TRBD1. J lost 4 bases, V lost 5 bases, and 5 bases had no gene match. The CDR3 is 14 amino acids. Written as DNA, the CDR3 is TGTGCCAGCAGTCGACAGGGGACATCAGATACGCAGTATTTT. Protein: CASSRQGTSDTQYF.

This clonotype was detected only a few times. This chain uses TRBV2 with TRBJ2-7; D remains unclear. The CDR3 is 12 amino acids. Trimming cost V 6 bases and J 2 bases, with 8 bases left between them. Germline CDR1 and CDR2: SNHLY and FYNNEI. CDR3 in DNA: TGTGCCAGCAGCCTCGTACCCTACGAGCAGTACTTC. This gives the protein CASSLVPYEQYF.

The rearrangement links TRBV24-1 to TRBJ2-1; weak D call: TRBD2 (6 bases). The CDR3 extends over 15 amino acids. V lost 0 bases, J lost 7 bases, and 12 bases lay in between. Germline V gene sequence: CDR1 KGHDR, CDR2 SFDVKD. CDR3 nucleotides: TGTGCCACCAGTGATTTGCGGTCTAGCGAAAATGAGCAGTTCTTC. Translating gives CATSDLRSSENEQFF.

This clonotype has ten or more counts. This chain joins TRBV15 and TRBJ1-4; D is uncertain. There are 15 residues in the CDR3. Trimming removed 1 base at V and 1 base at J, with 7 bases between. Germline V gene data show CDR1 as LNHNV and CDR2 as YYDKDF (reference sequence). The CDR3 is CATSRAAETNEKLFF. CDR3 in DNA: TGTGCCACCAGCAGAGCGGCAGAAACTAATGAAAAACTGTTTTTT.

The V gene is TRBV13, the J gene TRBJ2-7, with 8 bases matching TRBD2. Germline CDR1 is PRHDT and CDR2 is FYEKMQ (reference sequence). V lost 5 bases, J lost 2 bases, and 8 bases stayed unmatched. The CDR3 has 15 amino acids. The CDR3 reads CASSPSTGGPYEQYF. The CDR3 DNA reads as TGTGCCAGCAGCCCCTCTACGGGGGGGCCCTACGAGCAGTACTTC.

This clonotype was seen just once. This chain connects TRBV10-3 to TRBJ2-7; TRBD1 agrees at 8 bases. V dropped 2 bases and J dropped 7; count of bases not matched to a gene: 13. Per germline, CDR1 ENHRY and CDR2 SYGVKD. The CDR3 length is 16 residues. The CDR3 is CAISEGTGGKGLEQYF. CDR3 sequence (DNA): TGTGCCATCAGTGAGGGGACAGGCGGCAAGGGGCTGGAGCAGTACTTC.

The gene calls are TRBV7-2 and TRBJ2-7, with a weak D call TRBD2 (6 bases). The germline CDR1 and CDR2 sequences are SGHTA and FQGNSA. CDR3 length equals 13 residues. V dropped 5 bases and J dropped 3 bases, with 11 bases sitting between them. Here the CDR3 reads CASSAGTVYEQYF. The CDR3 DNA reads TGTGCCAGCAGCGCTGGGACTGTCTACGAGCAGTACTTC.

This rearrangement joins TRBV7-2 to TRBJ1-5; D is unclear. The CDR3 length is 13 residues. Germline CDR1 reads SGHTA; CDR2 reads FQGNSA. V was clipped by 6 bases and J by 11 bases, with 17 bases between them. The CDR3 DNA reads as TGTGCCAGCAGTTCCTTTTGGGAAGAGACCCAGCATTTT. Translated: CASSSFWEETQHF.

This chain links TRBV18 with TRBJ2-5, with a tentative D call TRBD1 (5 bases). CDR1 and CDR2 from the germline V gene are KGHSH and LQKENI. The CDR3 extends over 16 amino acids. V was clipped by 0 bases and J by 2 bases, with 13 bases between them. The CDR3 is CASSPPSAQGQETQYF. In DNA form, the CDR3 reads TGTGCCAGCTCACCACCATCTGCCCAGGGACAAGAGACCCAGTACTTC. Combining the CDR3 with reference TRBV18 and TRBJ2-5 gives the whole variable domain NAGVMQNPRHLVRRRGQEARLRCSPMKGHSHVYWYRQLPEEGLKFMVYLQKENIIDESGMPKERFSAEFPKEGPSILRIQQVVRGDSAAYFCASSPPSAQGQETQYFGPGTRLLVL.

About this clonotype: One junction end does not reproduce the germline sequence, and a read error may be involved. The chain combines TRBV7-7 with TRBJ1-3; the D is unclear. This CDR3 contains 13 residues. Per the germline V gene, CDR1 is SSHAT and CDR2 is FNYEAQ (reference sequence). The CDR3: CASSLEGGNTIYF. DNA for the CDR3: TGTGCTAGCAGCTTAGAAGGTGGGAACACCATATATTTT. The variable domain in full, with the rest retrieved from reference TRBV7-7 and TRBJ1-3, is GAGVSQSPRYKVTKRGQDVTLRCDPISSHATLYWYQQALGQGPEFLTYFNYEAQPDKSGLPSDRFSAERPEGSISTLTIQRTEQRDSAMYRCASSLEGGNTIYFGEGSWLTVV.